One T cell receptor beta chain is described in this entry. Data came from immunoSEQ multiplex PCR; TCRdb stores just in-frame clones and leaves some out. The sample consists of a few hundred thousand clones, 75% to 90% of them appearing once. Germline CDR1 SQVTM, CDR2 ANQGSEA. This CDR3 contains 13 residues. Trimming cost V 7 bases and J 2 bases; bases outside gene matches: 4. The data belong to a study of blood T cell repertoires in COVID-19. Categorization into cohorts depended on clinical history that participants reported. Among Cohort 3 donors, those recovered had two negative PCRs, clearance, or symptom resolution.

The TCR was taken from a man aged 40-50 years who had recovered from COVID-19. Material: PBMCs or T cells enriched from blood (not recorded which). V is TRBV29-1 and J is TRBJ1-3; 8 nucleotides line up with TRBD1. CDR3 DNA sequence: TGCAGCGCCAAGGACAGGGCTGGAAACACCATATATTTT. Translated: CSAKDRAGNTIYF.